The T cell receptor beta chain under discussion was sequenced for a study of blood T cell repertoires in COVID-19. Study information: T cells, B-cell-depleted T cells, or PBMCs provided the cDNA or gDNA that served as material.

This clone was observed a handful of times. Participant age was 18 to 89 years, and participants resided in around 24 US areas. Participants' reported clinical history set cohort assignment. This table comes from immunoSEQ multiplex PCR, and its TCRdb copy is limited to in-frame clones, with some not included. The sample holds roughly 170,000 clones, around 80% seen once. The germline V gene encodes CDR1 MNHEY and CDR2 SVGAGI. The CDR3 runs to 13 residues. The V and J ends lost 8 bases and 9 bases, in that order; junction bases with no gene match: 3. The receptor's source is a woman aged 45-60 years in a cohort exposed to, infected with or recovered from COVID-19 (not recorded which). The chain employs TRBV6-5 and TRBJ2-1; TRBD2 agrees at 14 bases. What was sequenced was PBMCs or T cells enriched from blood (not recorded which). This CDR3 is CASGTSGRVEQFF. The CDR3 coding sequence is TGTGCCAGCGGGACTAGCGGGAGAGTTGAGCAGTTCTTC.